Each of the 4 T cell receptor beta chains below was sequenced from the same sample in a study of blood T cell repertoires in COVID-19. The repertoire was sequenced with immunoSEQ multiplex PCR; TCRdb's copy has only in-frame clones and lacks some. Of 180,000 or so clones in the sample, roughly three quarters are singletons; the top ten hold roughly 7.8%. Sequenced sample: peripheral blood. Source of these receptors: a woman in her 50s with active or convalescent COVID-19.

The gene calls are TRBV6-5 and TRBJ2-7, with 7 bases fitting TRBD1. Germline CDR1 is MNHEY and CDR2 is SVGAGI. Germline trimming cut 7 bases from V and 4 bases from J; bases unmatched to any gene: 4. This CDR3 has 12 amino acids. CDR3 in DNA: TGTGCCAGCAAGGGACAGCGGTACGAGCAGTACTTC. It specifies CASKGQRYEQYF.

V gene TRBV30 combines with J gene TRBJ2-7; 10 bases match TRBD2. Trimming cost V 3 bases and J 3 bases; bases outside gene matches: 5. Germline V gene lookup returns CDR1 GTSNPN and CDR2 SVGIG (reference sequence). This CDR3 comprises 14 residues. The CDR3 reads CAWSSLAGSYEQYF. Written as DNA, the CDR3 is TGTGCCTGGAGCTCACTAGCGGGGAGCTACGAGCAGTACTTC.

This clone appeared a single time. The chain joins TRBV4-3 to TRBJ2-1, with a possible D match to TRBD2 (7 bases). The length of the CDR3 is 16 residues. Germline assignment: CDR1 LGHNA and CDR2 YSLEER. V was pared by 3 bases and J by 8 bases, with 20 bases between. For the CDR3, the DNA is TGCGCCAGCAGCCAGCATGGAGGGGGGGCCCCGGATGAGCAGTTCTTC. Protein sequence: CASSQHGGGAPDEQFF.

This clone appeared a single time. The chain carries TRBV20-1 and TRBJ2-5, with no clear D. Germline-derived CDR1 and CDR2 are DFQATT and SNEGSKA (reference sequence). CDR3 length equals 15 residues. The V gene lost 3 bases and the J gene lost 1 base, with 15 bases spanning the gap. The CDR3 here is CSASDLEGIQETQYF. CDR3 in DNA: TGCAGTGCTAGTGACCTAGAAGGAATCCAAGAGACCCAGTACTTC.